The 8 T cell receptor beta chains below all came from one sample that was sequenced in a study of blood T cell repertoires in COVID-19. Measured with immunoSEQ multiplex PCR; TCRdb has only the in-frame clones, and not every one. Of about 300,000 clones listed, approximately 86% are singletons. The sample comprised PBMCs or T cells enriched from blood (not recorded which). All receptors come from a woman between 18 and 29 years old who had recovered from COVID-19.

The V gene is TRBV11-1, the J gene TRBJ1-1, with 7 nucleotides matching TRBD1. The CDR3 has 14 residues. Per germline, CDR1 SGHAT and CDR2 FQDESV (reference sequence). Trimming took 7 bases from V and 2 from J; bases not matched to a gene: 7. The CDR3 DNA reads as TGTGCCAGCACCTGGGACAGAACTAACACTGAAGCTTTCTTT. Translating it yields CASTWDRTNTEAFF.

CDR3 sequence: CASSPQRNQPQHF. In DNA form, the CDR3 reads TGTGCCAGCAGTCCACAGCGCAATCAGCCCCAGCATTTT. The chain recombines TRBV6-5 with TRBJ1-5; D call uncertain. Trimming cost V 5 bases and J 2 bases, with 7 bases left between them. The CDR3 extends over 13 amino acids. Germline CDR1 MNHEY, CDR2 SVGAGI.

The chain combines TRBV7-2 with TRBJ1-5, with 7 bases fitting TRBD1. Germline loops: CDR1 SGHTA, CDR2 FQGNSA. After removal of 4 bases from V and 6 bases from J, the junction contained 12 bases not matched to a gene. The CDR3 has 16 amino acids. The DNA of the CDR3 is TGTGCCAGCAGCTCCCGTCCAACAGGGACAGCTCAGCCCCAGCATTTT. This encodes CASSSRPTGTAQPQHF.

The chain uses TRBV29-1 and TRBJ2-7; D not certain. The CDR3 extends over 13 amino acids. Per germline, CDR1 SQVTM and CDR2 ANQGSEA. V was shortened by 4 bases and J by 4 bases, with 14 bases between the two germline ends. CDR3 protein: CSVASQKLYEQYF. For the CDR3, the DNA is TGCAGCGTTGCGTCGCAGAAATTGTACGAGCAGTACTTC.

The chain is built from TRBV12-5 and TRBJ2-3; 8 nucleotides line up with TRBD2. CDR3 length: 16 amino acids. J was trimmed by 14 bases and V by 0 bases; bases with no gene match: 16. From germline, CDR1 is LGHNT and CDR2 FRNRAP. The CDR3 spells CASGLVLLAGTPEVYF. The DNA for the CDR3 is TGTGCTAGTGGTTTGGTACTATTAGCGGGAACCCCCGAGGTGTATTTT. The full variable domain, completed using reference TRBV12-5 and TRBJ2-3, is DARVTQTPRHKVTEMGQEVTMRCQPILGHNTVFWYRQTMMQGLELLAYFRNRAPLDDSGMPKDRFSAEMPDATLATLKIQPSEPRDSAVYFCASGLVLLAGTPEVYFGPGTRLTVL.

The CDR3 reads CASSLPLAGNSYEQYF. CDR3 nucleotides: TGTGCCAGCAGCCTACCACTAGCAGGAAACTCCTACGAGCAGTACTTC. The V and J genes are TRBV7-9 and TRBJ2-7, with D maybe TRBD2 (6 bases). This CDR3 is 16 amino acids long. The germline gives CDR1 SEHNR, CDR2 FQNEAQ (reference sequence). V lost 5 bases and J 0 bases, leaving 17 bases between the germline ends.

In the case of this clone: Mismatch with germline at one junction end may stem from a read error. This chain joins TRBV4-2 and TRBJ1-5, with D perhaps matching TRBD1 (6 bases). Germline CDR1 is LGHNA and CDR2 is YNFKEQ. CDR3 length equals 16 residues. CDR3 residues: CASSQERGQVNQPQHF. CDR3 bases: TGTGCCAGCAGTCAAGAGCGGGGGCAGGTCAATCAGCCCCAGCATTTT.

The gene calls are TRBV5-3 and TRBJ1-2; D might be TRBD1 (5 bases). TRBV5-3 is an ORF, with its function uncertain. Between the trimmed V and J ends, which lost 0 bases and 4 bases, there was a span of 22 bases. The CDR3 is made up of 18 amino acids. CDR3 region: CARSLVNSTQRGLYGYTF. The CDR3 DNA reads as TGTGCCAGAAGCTTGGTTAATAGTACGCAACGGGGACTCTATGGCTACACCTTC.